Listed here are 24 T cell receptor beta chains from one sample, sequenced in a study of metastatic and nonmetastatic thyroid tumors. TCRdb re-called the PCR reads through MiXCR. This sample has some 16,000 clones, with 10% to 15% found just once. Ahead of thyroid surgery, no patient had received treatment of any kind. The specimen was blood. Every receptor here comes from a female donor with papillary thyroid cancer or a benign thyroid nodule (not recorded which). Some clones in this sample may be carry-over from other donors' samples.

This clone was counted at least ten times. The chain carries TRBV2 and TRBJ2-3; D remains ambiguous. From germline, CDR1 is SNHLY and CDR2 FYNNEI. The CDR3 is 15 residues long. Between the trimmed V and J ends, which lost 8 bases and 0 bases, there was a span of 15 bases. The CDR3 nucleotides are TGTGCCAGCCGCAGAGACCCCACTAGCACAGATACGCAGTATTTT. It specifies CASRRDPTSTDTQYF.

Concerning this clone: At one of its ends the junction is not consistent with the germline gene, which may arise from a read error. The CDR3: CASSLIPKVYDTWELFF. The CDR3 DNA is TGTGCCAGCAGCTTAATCCCTAAGGTGTATGACACCTGGGAGCTGTTTTTT. J is TRBJ2-2 and V is TRBV7-6, with D hard to call. Germline CDR1 reads SGHVS; CDR2 reads FNYEAQ. The CDR3 extends over 17 amino acids.

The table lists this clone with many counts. The CDR3 bases are TGCAGTGCTAGAGATCGGAGGGGAAATCCCTACGAGCAGTACTTC. Its translation is CSARDRRGNPYEQYF. The chain is built from TRBV20-1 and TRBJ2-7; possibly TRBD2 for D (6 bases). The CDR3 sequence is 15 residues long. The germline gives CDR1 DFQATT, CDR2 SNEGSKA (reference sequence). Trimming took off 0 bases at V and 2 bases at J, with 14 bases between the two ends.

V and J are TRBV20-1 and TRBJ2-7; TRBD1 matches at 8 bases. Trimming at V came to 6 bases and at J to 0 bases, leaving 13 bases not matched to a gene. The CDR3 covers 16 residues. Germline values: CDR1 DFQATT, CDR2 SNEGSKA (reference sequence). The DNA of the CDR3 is TGCAGTGCCAATTCGCCGGGGACAGGCGCCTCCTACGAGCAGTACTTC. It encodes CSANSPGTGASYEQYF.

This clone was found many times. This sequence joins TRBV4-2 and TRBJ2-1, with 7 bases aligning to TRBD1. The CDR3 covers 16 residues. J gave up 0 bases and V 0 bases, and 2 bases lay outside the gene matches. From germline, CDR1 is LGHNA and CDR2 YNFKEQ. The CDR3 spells CASSQEWDSSYNEQFF. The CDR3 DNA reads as TGTGCCAGCAGCCAAGAGTGGGACAGCTCCTACAATGAGCAGTTCTTC.

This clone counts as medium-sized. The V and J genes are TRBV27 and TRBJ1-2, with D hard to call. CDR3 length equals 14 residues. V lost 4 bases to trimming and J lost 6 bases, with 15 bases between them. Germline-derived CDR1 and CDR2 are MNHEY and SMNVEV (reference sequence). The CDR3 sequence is CASSSIVGGNGYTF. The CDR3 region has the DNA TGTGCCAGCAGTTCCATAGTGGGAGGGAATGGCTACACCTTC.

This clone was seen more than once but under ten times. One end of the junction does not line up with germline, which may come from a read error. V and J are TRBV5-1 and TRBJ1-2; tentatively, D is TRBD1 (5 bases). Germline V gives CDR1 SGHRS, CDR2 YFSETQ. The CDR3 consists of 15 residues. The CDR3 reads CAISLTSGAGYGYTF. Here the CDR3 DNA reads TGCGCCATCAGCTTGACCTCCGGGGCTGGCTATGGCTACACCTTC.

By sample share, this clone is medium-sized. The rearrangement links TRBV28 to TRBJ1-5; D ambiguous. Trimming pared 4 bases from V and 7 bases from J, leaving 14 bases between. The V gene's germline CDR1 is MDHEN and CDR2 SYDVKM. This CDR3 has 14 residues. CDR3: CASSWEDLRQPQHF. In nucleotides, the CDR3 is TGTGCCAGCAGTTGGGAGGATCTAAGACAGCCCCAGCATTTT. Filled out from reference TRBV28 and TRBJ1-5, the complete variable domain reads DVKVTQSSRYLVKRTGEKVFLECVQDMDHENMFWYRQDPGLGLRLIYFSYDVKMKEKGDIPEGYSVSREKKERFSLILESASTNQTSMYLCASSWEDLRQPQHFGDGTRLSIL.

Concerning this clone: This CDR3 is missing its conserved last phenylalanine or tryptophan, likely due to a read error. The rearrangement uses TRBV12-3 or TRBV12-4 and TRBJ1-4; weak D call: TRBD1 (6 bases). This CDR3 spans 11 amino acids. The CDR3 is CANSLAGHLFL. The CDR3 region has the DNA TGTGCCAACAGTTTAGCGGGACACCTGTTTCTT.

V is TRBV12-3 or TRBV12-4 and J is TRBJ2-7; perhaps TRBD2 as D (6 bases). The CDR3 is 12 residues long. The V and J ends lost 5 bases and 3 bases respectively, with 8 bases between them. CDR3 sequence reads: CASSSGFYEQYF. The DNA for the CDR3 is TGTGCCAGCAGTAGCGGGTTCTACGAGCAGTACTTC.

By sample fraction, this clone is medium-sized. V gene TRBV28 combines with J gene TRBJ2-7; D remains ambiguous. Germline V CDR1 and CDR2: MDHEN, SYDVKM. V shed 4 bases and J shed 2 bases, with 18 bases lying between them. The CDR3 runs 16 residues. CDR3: CASSSPSVVRPYEQYF. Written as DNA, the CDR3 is TGTGCCAGCAGTTCCCCATCAGTAGTCAGGCCCTACGAGCAGTACTTC.

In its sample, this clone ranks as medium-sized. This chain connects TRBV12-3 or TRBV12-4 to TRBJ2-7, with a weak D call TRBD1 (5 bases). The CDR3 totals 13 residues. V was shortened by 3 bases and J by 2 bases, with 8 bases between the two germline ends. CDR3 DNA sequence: TGTGCCAGCAGTTTCGACAGAACCTACGAGCAGTACTTC. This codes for CASSFDRTYEQYF.

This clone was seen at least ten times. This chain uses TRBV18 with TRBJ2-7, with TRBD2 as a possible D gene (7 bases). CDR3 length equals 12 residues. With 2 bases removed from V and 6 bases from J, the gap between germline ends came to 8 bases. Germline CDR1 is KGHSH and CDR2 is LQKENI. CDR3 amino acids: CASSPGGAEQYF. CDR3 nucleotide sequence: TGTGCCAGCTCACCAGGGGGGGCCGAGCAGTACTTC.

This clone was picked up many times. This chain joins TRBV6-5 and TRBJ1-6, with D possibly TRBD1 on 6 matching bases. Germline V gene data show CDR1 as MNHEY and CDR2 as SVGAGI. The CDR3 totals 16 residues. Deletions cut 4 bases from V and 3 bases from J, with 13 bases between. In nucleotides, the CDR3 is TGTGCCAGCAGTTTCGTCGGACAGCTCTATAATTCACCCCTCCACTTT. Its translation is CASSFVGQLYNSPLHF.

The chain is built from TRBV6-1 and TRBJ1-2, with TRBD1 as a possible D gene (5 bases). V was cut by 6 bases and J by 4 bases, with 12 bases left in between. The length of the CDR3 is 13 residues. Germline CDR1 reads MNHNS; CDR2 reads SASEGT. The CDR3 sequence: CASRRDGIYGYTF. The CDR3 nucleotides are TGTGCCAGCAGACGGGACGGAATCTATGGCTACACCTTC.

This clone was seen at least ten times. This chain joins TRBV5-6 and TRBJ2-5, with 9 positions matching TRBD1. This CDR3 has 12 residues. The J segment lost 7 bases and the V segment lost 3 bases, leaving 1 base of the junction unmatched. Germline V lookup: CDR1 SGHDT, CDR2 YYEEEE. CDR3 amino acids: CASSSDRGTQYF. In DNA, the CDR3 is TGTGCCAGCAGCTCGGACAGGGGGACCCAGTACTTC.

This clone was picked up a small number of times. CDR3 region: CASSLYLLGGYYGYTF. Written as DNA, the CDR3 is TGTGCCAGCAGTTTATATCTCCTCGGGGGCTACTATGGCTACACCTTC. This chain connects TRBV27 to TRBJ1-2, with a tentative D call TRBD1 (6 bases). Germline V gives CDR1 MNHEY, CDR2 SMNVEV (reference sequence). The CDR3 loop spans 16 amino acids. Trimming removed 1 base from V and 3 bases from J, with 15 bases in between.

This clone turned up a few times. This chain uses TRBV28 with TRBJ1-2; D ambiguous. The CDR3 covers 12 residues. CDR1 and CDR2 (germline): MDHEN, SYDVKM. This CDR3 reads CANSLRVYGYTF. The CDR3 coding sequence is TGTGCTAACAGTTTAAGAGTCTATGGCTACACCTTC.

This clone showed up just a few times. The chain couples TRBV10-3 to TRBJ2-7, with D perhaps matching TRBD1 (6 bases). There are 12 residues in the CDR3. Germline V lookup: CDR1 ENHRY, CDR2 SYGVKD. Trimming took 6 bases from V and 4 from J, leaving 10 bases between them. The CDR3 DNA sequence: TGTGCCATCAGCGCCGGGACATACGAGCAGTACTTC. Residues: CAISAGTYEQYF.

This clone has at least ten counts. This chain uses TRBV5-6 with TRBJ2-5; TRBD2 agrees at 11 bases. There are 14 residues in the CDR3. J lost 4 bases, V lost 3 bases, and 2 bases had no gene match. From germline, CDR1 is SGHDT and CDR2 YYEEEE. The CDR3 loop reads CASSSGLAGETQYF. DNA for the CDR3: TGTGCCAGCAGCTCCGGACTAGCGGGAGAGACCCAGTACTTC.

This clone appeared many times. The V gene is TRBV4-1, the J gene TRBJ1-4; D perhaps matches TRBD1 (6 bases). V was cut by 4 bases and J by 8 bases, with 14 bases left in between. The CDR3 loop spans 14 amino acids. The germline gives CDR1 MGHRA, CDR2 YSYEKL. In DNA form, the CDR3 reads TGCGCCAGCAGCCTCAGCGAGGGGGAGGAAAAACTGTTTTTT. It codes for CASSLSEGEEKLFF.

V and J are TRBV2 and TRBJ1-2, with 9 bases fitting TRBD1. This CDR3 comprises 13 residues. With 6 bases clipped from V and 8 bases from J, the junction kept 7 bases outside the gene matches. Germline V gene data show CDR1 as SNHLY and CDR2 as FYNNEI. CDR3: CASRGQGFGGYTF. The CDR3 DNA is TGTGCCAGCAGGGGACAGGGTTTTGGGGGCTACACCTTC.

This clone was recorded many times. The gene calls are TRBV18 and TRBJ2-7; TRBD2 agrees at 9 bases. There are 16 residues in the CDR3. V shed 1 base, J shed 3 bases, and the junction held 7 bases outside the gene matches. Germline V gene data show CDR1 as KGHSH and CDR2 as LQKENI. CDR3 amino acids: CASSPRGGGGYYEQYF. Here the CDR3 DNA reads TGTGCCAGCTCACCACGCGGCGGGGGGGGATACTACGAGCAGTACTTC.

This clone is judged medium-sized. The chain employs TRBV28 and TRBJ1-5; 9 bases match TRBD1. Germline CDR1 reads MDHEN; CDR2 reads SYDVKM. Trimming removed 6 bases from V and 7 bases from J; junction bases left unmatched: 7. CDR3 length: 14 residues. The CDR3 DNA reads TGTGCCAGCAGGGGAACAGGGGGCGGGCAGCCCCAGCATTTT. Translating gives CASRGTGGGQPQHF.